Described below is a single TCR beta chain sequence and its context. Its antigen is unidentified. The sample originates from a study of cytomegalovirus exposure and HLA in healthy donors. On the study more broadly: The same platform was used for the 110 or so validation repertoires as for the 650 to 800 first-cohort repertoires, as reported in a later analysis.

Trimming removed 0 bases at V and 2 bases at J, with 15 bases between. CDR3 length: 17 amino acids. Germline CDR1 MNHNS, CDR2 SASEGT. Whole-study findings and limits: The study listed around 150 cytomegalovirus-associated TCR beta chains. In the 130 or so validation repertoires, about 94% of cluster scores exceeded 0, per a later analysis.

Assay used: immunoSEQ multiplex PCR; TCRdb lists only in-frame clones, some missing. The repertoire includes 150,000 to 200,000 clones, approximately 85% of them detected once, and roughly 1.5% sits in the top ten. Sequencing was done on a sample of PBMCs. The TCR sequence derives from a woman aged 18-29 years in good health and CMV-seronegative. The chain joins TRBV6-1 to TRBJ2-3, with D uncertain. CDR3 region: CASSEARQLEFTDTQYF. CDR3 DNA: TGTGCCAGCAGTGAAGCACGACAACTGGAATTCACAGATACGCAGTATTTT.